These 4 T cell receptor beta chains were sequenced from one sample in a study of cytomegalovirus exposure and HLA in healthy donors. Vbeta (60) and Jbeta (13) primers were used in the PCR. TCRdb keeps only in-frame clones here, not all; method: immunoSEQ multiplex PCR. The data show about 120,000 clones, under 85% seen once. The sequencing input was PBMCs. These receptors were taken from a human donor in good health.

The rearrangement uses TRBV28 and TRBJ2-7; 8 nucleotides line up with TRBD2. Germline V gives CDR1 MDHEN, CDR2 SYDVKM. The CDR3 extends over 16 amino acids. The junction had 17 bases not matched to a gene; V was cut back by 6 bases and J by 7 bases. The CDR3 DNA sequence: TGTGCCAGCAGCCCCCCGGGGGGAGCGGGAGCTCCTGAGCAGTACTTC. It translates to CASSPPGGAGAPEQYF.

The chain has TRBV30 and TRBJ1-1; D may be TRBD1 (6 bases). The CDR3 is made up of 13 amino acids. V was pared by 4 bases and J by 5 bases, with 14 bases between. CDR1 is GTSNPN and CDR2 is SVGIG in the germline V gene (reference sequence). CDR3 sequence (DNA): TGTGCCTGGACGCTTACGAGGGGGACTGAAGCTTTCTTT. Its translation: CAWTLTRGTEAFF.

The genes are TRBV28 and TRBJ2-7, with D unresolved. Germline V CDR1 and CDR2: MDHEN, SYDVKM. This CDR3 has 15 residues. V shed 4 bases and J shed 0 bases, with 13 bases lying between them. Here the CDR3 reads CASSSLIEYSYEQYF. CDR3 in DNA: TGTGCCAGCAGTTCACTCATAGAATACTCCTACGAGCAGTACTTC.

This rearrangement joins TRBV5-8 to TRBJ1-5; D is perhaps TRBD1 (5 bases). Germline assignment: CDR1 SGHTS and CDR2 YDEGEE. The CDR3 is 17 residues long. Trimming cost V 4 bases and J 1 base, with 18 bases left between them. CDR3 nucleotide sequence: TGTGCCAGCAGCAGACTCGGGGGGGTTTTAAGCAATCAGCCCCAGCATTTT. Residues: CASSRLGGVLSNQPQHF.